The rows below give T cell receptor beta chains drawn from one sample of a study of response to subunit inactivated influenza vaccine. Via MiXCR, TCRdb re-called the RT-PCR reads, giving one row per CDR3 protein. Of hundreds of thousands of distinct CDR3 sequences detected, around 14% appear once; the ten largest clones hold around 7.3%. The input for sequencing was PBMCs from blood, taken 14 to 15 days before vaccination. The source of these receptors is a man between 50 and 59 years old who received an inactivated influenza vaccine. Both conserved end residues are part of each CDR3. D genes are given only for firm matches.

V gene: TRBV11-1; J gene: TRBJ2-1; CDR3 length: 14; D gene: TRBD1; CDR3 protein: CASSPTRGPYEQFF
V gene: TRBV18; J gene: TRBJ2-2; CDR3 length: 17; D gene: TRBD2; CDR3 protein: CASSPTIAGVRTGELFF
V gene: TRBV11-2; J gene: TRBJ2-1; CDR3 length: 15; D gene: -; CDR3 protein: CASSLFDRPYNEQFF
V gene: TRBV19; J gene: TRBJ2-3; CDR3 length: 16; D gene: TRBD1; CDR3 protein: CASNNPGQQFTDTQYF
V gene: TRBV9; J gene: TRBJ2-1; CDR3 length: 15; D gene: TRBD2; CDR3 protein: CASSAHSGGANEQFF
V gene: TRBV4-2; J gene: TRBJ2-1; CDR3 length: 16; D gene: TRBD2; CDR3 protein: CASSSHSGNSYNEQFF
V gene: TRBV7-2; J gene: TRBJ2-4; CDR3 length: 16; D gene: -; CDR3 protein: CASSLGPGMAKNIQYF
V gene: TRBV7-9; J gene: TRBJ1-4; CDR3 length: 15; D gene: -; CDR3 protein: CASSQNTATNEKLFF
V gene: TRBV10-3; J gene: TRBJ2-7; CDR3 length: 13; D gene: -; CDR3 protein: CAIKQGMGYEQYF
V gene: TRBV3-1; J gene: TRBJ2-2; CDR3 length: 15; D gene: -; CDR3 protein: CASTQLTLNTGELFF
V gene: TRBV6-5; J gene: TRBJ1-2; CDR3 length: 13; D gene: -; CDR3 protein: CASRTRANYGYTF
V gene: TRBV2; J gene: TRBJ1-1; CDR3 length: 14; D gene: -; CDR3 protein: CASSEASRWTEAFF
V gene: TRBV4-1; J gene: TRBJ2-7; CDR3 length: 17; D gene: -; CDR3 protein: CASSQEYPRPQHNEQYF
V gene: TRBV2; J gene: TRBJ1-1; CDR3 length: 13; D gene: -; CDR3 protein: CASSEEKGTEAFF
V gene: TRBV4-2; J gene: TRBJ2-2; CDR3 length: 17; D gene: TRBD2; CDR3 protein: CASSQDRVLAGTGELFF
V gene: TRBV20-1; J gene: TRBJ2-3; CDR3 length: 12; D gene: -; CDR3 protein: CSARGMTDTQYF
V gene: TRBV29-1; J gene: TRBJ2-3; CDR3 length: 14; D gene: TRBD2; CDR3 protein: CSSIKRGSTDTQYF
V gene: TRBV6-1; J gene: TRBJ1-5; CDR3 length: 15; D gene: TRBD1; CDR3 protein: CASSPQGGGYQPQHF
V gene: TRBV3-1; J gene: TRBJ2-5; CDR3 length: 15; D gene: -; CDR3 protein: CASSQDGVSQETQYF
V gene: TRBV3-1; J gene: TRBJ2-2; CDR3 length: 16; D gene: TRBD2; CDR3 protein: CASSQGGGTFTGELFF
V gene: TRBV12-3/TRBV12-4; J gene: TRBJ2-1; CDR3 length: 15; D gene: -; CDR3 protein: CASSLSWRGDNEQFF
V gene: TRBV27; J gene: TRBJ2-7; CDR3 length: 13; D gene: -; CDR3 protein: CASSPPGLSEQYF
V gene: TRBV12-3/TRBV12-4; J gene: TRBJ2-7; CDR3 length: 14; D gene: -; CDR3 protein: CASSLQELAYEQYF
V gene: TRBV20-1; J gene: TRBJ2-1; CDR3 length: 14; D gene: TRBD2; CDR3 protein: CSALGLESHNEQFF
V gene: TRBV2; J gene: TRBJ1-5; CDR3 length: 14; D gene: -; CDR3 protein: CASRPGGGQEPQHF
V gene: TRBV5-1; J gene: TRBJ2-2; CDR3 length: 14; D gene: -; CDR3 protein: CASSLNSGTGELFF
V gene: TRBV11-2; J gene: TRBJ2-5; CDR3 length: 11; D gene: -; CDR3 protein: CASSNRQTQYF
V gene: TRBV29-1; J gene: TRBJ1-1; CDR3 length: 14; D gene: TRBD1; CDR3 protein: CSVRGQGVNTEAFF
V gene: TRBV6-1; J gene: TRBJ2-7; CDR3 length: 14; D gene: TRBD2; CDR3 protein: CASSTASGGYEQYF
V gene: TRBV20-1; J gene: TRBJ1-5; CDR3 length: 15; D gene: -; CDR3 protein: CSARLWSGGDQPQHF
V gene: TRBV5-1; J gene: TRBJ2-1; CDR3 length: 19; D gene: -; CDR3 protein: CASSLGVGRGANSYNEQFF
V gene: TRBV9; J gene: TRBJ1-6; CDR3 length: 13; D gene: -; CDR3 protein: CASNGQYNSPLHF
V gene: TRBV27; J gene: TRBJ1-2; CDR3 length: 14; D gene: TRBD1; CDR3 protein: CASSIRGQGNGYTF
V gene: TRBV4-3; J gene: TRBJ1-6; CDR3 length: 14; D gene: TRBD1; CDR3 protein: CASRDRAGNSPLHF
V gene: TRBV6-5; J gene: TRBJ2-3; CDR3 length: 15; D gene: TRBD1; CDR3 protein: CASSFYGQGGDTQYF
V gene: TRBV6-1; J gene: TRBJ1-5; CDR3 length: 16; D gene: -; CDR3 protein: CASSPTATGGNQPQHF
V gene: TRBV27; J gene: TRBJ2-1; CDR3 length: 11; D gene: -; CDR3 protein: CASSDGYEQFF